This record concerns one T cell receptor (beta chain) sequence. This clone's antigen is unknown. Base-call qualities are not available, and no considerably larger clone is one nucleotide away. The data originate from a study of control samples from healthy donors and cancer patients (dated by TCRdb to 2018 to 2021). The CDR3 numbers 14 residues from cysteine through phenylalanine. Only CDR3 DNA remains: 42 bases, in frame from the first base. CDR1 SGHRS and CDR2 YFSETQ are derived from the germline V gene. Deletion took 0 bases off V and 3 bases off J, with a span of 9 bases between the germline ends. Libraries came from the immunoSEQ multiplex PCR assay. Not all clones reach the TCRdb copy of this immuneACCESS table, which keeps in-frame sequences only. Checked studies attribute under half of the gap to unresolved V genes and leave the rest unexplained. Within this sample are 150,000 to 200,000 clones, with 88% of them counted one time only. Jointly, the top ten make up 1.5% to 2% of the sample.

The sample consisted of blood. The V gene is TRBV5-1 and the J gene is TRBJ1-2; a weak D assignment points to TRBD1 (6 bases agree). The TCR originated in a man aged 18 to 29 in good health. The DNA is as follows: TGCGCCAGCAGCTTGGACCAGGGGTACTATGGCTACACCTTC. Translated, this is CASSLDQGYYGYTF.